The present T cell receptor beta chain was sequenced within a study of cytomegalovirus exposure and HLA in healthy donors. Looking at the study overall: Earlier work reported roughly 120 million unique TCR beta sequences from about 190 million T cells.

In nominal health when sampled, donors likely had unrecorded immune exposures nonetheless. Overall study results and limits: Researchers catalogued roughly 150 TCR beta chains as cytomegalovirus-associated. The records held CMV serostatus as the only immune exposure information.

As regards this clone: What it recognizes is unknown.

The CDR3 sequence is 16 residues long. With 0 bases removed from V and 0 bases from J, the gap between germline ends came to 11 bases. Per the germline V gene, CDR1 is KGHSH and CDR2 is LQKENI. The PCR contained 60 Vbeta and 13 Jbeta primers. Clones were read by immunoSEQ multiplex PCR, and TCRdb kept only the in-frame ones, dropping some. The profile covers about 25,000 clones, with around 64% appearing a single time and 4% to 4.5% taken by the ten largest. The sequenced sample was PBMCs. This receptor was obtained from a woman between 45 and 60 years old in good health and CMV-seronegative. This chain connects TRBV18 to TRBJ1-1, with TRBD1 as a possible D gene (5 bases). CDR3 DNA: TGTGCCAGCTCACCACCGGAGACAGTGATGAACACTGAAGCTTTCTTT. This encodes CASSPPETVMNTEAFF.